A selection of T cell receptor beta chains follows, all from one sample in a study of vaccination effects on CD4 cells after COVID-19. Their target antigens are unknown. Clones were sequenced by immunoSEQ multiplex PCR, and TCRdb holds only the in-frame ones, with some missing. Altogether about 41,000 clones are present, more than 65% being singletons, with the ten largest covering approximately 2.9%. The sequenced sample was CD4+ T cells from PBMCs cultured with HCoV-NL63 spike peptides, obtained before COVID-19 vaccination. The receptors were sampled from a human donor who received a COVID-19 vaccine. CDR3s include the opening cysteine and the closing phenylalanine or tryptophan. D genes are given only for firm matches. Some rows mark clone size as missing; the rest say once, few, many or name a class of expanded clone.

j_call v_call clone_size d_call cdr3_aa cdr3_nt
TRBJ1-2 TRBV24-1 few TRBD1 CATRADRGPNYGYTF TGTGCCACCAGGGCTGACAGGGGGCCTAACTATGGCTACACCTTC
TRBJ1-1 TRBV6-1 - - CASSEDGNTEAFF TGTGCCAGCAGTGAAGACGGGAACACTGAAGCTTTCTTT
TRBJ2-1 TRBV30 once TRBD1 CAWETGTGGWNEQFF TGTGCCTGGGAAACCGGGACAGGGGGCTGGAATGAGCAGTTCTTC
TRBJ2-6 TRBV24-1 - TRBD1 CATSDDRGSGANVLTF TGTGCCACCAGTGATGACAGGGGTTCTGGGGCCAACGTCCTGACTTTC
TRBJ2-5 TRBV28 - - CASSPRGGQQETQYF TGTGCCAGCAGTCCCAGGGGGGGACAGCAAGAGACCCAGTACTTC
TRBJ2-3 TRBV6-2/TRBV6-3 - - CASSSSWGAVTDTQYF TGTGCCAGCAGTTCCTCGTGGGGGGCTGTGACAGATACGCAGTATTTT
TRBJ2-1 TRBV29-1 - - CSVPGSQRFLFDEQFF TGCAGCGTGCCGGGTTCACAACGGTTTCTATTCGATGAGCAGTTCTTC
TRBJ2-2 TRBV2 - - CASQTVVSGELFF TGTGCCAGCCAGACCGTAGTAAGTGGGGAGCTGTTTTTT
TRBJ2-5 TRBV5-1 - TRBD1 CASSLAGTGSETQYF TGCGCCAGCAGCTTGGCCGGGACAGGGTCAGAGACCCAGTACTTC
TRBJ1-4 TRBV5-1 - - CASSLVAGSEKLFF TGCGCCAGCAGCTTGGTCGCCGGGAGTGAAAAACTGTTTTTT
TRBJ2-3 TRBV5-1 once TRBD1 CASSLRETGYADTQYF TGCGCCAGCAGCCTCCGAGAGACAGGGTACGCAGATACGCAGTATTTT